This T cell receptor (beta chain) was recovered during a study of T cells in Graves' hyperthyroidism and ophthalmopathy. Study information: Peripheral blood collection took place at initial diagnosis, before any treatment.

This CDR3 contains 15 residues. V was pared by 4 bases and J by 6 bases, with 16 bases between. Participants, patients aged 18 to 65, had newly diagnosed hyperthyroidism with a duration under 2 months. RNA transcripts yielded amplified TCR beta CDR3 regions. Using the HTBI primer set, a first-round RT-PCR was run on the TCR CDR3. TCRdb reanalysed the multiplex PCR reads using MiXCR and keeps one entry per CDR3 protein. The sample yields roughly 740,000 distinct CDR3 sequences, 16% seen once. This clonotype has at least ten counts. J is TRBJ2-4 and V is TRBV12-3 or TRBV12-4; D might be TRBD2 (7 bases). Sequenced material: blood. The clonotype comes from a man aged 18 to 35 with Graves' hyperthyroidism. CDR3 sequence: CASSYPRGGGNIQYF. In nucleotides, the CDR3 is TGTGCCAGCAGTTACCCTAGGGGGGGCGGAAACATTCAGTACTTC.